This TCR beta chain was sequenced in a study of T cell responses to AZD1222 COVID-19 vaccine. As regards this clone: What it binds is unknown.

General observations from the study: Spike-specific TCR breadth rose after two AZD1222 doses, and depth rose as well.

Germline assignment: CDR1 SGHRS and CDR2 YFSETQ. This CDR3 spans 15 amino acids. Trimming cost V 3 bases and J 4 bases; bases outside gene matches: 7. Generated by immunoSEQ multiplex PCR, the TCRdb table keeps only in-frame clones and is missing some. The profile shows about 93,000 clones, around 87% of them singletons. V is TRBV5-1 and J is TRBJ2-1; 7 bases align to TRBD2. This clonotype originated in an adult who received the AZD1222 COVID-19 vaccine. The sequences come from peripheral blood, collected 28 days after the second AZD1222 dose. In DNA form, the CDR3 reads TGCGCCAGCAGCTCATTGGGGGACTATTACAATGAGCAGTTCTTC. Translated: CASSSLGDYYNEQFF.